The 18 T cell receptor beta chains reported below all come from one sample, sequenced in a study of cytomegalovirus exposure and HLA in healthy donors. Amplification used 60 Vbeta primers and 13 Jbeta primers. Libraries were prepared by immunoSEQ multiplex PCR; TCRdb keeps only in-frame clonotypes and omits some of them. This sample's clone table lists 95,000 to 150,000 clones. The sample comprised PBMCs. These TCRs come from a man between 25 and 39 years old in good health and CMV-seronegative.

V gene TRBV7-9 combines with J gene TRBJ2-1; D remains ambiguous. The CDR3 totals 14 residues. The V and J ends lost 5 bases and 1 base respectively, with 9 bases between them. Germline loops: CDR1 SEHNR, CDR2 FQNEAQ (reference sequence). The DNA for the CDR3 is TGTGCCAGCAGCCCCCGTGTGTCCTACAATGAGCAGTTCTTC. Its translation: CASSPRVSYNEQFF.

The chain employs TRBV30 and TRBJ1-1, with 7 bases fitting TRBD1. V gave up 2 bases and J gave up 0 bases; unmatched junction bases: 6. CDR3 length: 15 amino acids. Germline CDR1 reads GTSNPN; CDR2 reads SVGIG (reference sequence). The CDR3 spells CAWSPPDRLNTEAFF. CDR3 DNA sequence: TGTGCCTGGAGTCCACCGGACAGGCTGAACACTGAAGCTTTCTTT.

The CDR3 protein is CASSEAGVRDRSYEQYF. As DNA, the CDR3 is TGTGCCAGCAGTGAAGCGGGGGTCCGGGACAGATCCTACGAGCAGTACTTC. The V and J genes are TRBV2 and TRBJ2-7; 7 bases are a match to TRBD1. The CDR3 sequence is 17 residues long. V was pared by 0 bases and J by 1 base, with 9 bases of the junction left unmatched. Germline V CDR1 and CDR2: SNHLY, FYNNEI. The full variable domain, its missing parts supplied by reference TRBV2 and TRBJ2-7, is EPEVTQTPSHQVTQMGQEVILRCVPISNHLYFYWYRQILGQKVEFLVSFYNNEISEKSEIFDDQFSVERPDGSNFTLKIRSTKLEDSAMYFCASSEAGVRDRSYEQYFGPGTRLTVT.

The chain has TRBV5-4 and TRBJ2-7; TRBD1 aligns across 7 bases. CDR1 and CDR2 (germline): SGHNT, YYREEE (reference sequence). This CDR3 has 14 residues. With 0 bases clipped from V and 3 bases from J, the junction kept 3 bases outside the gene matches. The CDR3 reads CASSLEGTVYEQYF. DNA for the CDR3: TGTGCCAGCAGCTTGGAAGGGACAGTCTACGAGCAGTACTTC.

The J gene is TRBJ2-2, the V gene TRBV7-2, with 7 bases fitting TRBD2. V was pared by 7 bases and J by 1 base, with 12 bases of the junction left unmatched. Per germline, CDR1 SGHTA and CDR2 FQGNSA. The CDR3 covers 17 residues. CDR3 sequence: CASIGGGRSLNTGELFF. CDR3 sequence (DNA): TGTGCCAGCATTGGTGGCGGGAGATCCCTGAACACCGGGGAGCTGTTTTTT.

The genes are TRBV29-1 and TRBJ1-1; D ambiguous. This CDR3 comprises 13 residues. V was cut by 3 bases and J by 6 bases, with 14 bases left in between. From germline, CDR1 is SQVTM and CDR2 ANQGSEA. The CDR3 loop reads CSVERAVGAEAFF. The CDR3 DNA sequence: TGCAGCGTTGAGCGGGCCGTTGGCGCTGAAGCTTTCTTT.

V and J are TRBV6-5 and TRBJ1-2; 8 positions match TRBD1. The CDR3 is made up of 13 amino acids. The trim removed 6 bases at V and 7 bases at J, leaving 7 bases unmatched. CDR1 and CDR2 from the germline V gene are MNHEY and SVGAGI. This chain's CDR3 is CASSLQGAGGYTF. As DNA, the CDR3 is TGTGCCAGCAGCCTCCAGGGGGCGGGTGGCTACACCTTC.

V and J are TRBV6-5 and TRBJ1-2, with D unresolved. Germline V gene data show CDR1 as MNHEY and CDR2 as SVGAGI. V was cut by 6 bases and J by 1 base, with 9 bases left in between. This CDR3 spans 13 amino acids. CDR3 bases: TGTGCCAGCAGGGAACAGAATAACTATGGCTACACCTTC. This translates into CASREQNNYGYTF.

This sequence joins TRBV5-6 and TRBJ2-3; perhaps TRBD2 as D (5 bases). Germline V gives CDR1 SGHDT, CDR2 YYEEEE. CDR3 size: 13 residues. Trimming cost V 6 bases and J 1 base, with 9 bases left between them. The CDR3 is CASNRGGTDTQYF. CDR3 nucleotide sequence: TGTGCCAGCAATCGGGGAGGCACAGATACGCAGTATTTT.

The chain uses TRBV5-4 and TRBJ2-3; 12 positions agree with TRBD2. V lost 4 bases, J lost 6 bases, and 9 bases stayed unmatched. Germline lookup yields CDR1 SGHNT and CDR2 YYREEE (reference sequence). The CDR3 runs to 16 residues. This CDR3 is CASSPTSGRSSDTQYF. DNA of the CDR3: TGTGCCAGCAGCCCCACTAGCGGGAGGAGTAGTGATACGCAGTATTTT.

This sequence joins TRBV7-9 and TRBJ2-7; D call uncertain. CDR3 size: 15 residues. Per the germline V gene, CDR1 is SEHNR and CDR2 is FQNEAQ (reference sequence). The V end was cut by 1 base, the J end by 3 bases, with 13 bases between. CDR3 sequence reads: CASSLDGRTLYEQYF. The DNA for the CDR3 is TGTGCCAGCAGCTTAGATGGCCGTACCCTCTACGAGCAGTACTTC.

The CDR3 coding sequence is TGTGCCAGCAGTTTATATGCAGGCTCTGGAAACACCATATATTTT. It yields the protein CASSLYAGSGNTIYF. The genes are TRBV28 and TRBJ1-3, with D hard to call. Trimming removed 1 base at V and 0 bases at J, with 7 bases between. Germline loops: CDR1 MDHEN, CDR2 SYDVKM. CDR3 length equals 15 residues.

This rearrangement joins TRBV2 to TRBJ2-7; D not certain. There are 14 residues in the CDR3. The V and J ends lost 6 bases and 2 bases respectively, with 14 bases between them. Germline CDR1 and CDR2: SNHLY and FYNNEI. The CDR3 DNA reads TGTGCCAGCAGCGTAGCCCTACTGCCCTACGAGCAGTACTTC. This codes for CASSVALLPYEQYF.

The chain has TRBV7-2 and TRBJ2-1, with a weak D call TRBD2 (5 bases). Germline CDR1 and CDR2: SGHTA and FQGNSA. There are 15 residues in the CDR3. Between the trimmed V and J ends, which lost 3 bases and 0 bases, there was a span of 9 bases. Written as DNA, the CDR3 is TGTGCCAGCAGCTTTGACGGGAACTCCTACAATGAGCAGTTCTTC. It translates to CASSFDGNSYNEQFF.

This chain connects TRBV11-3 to TRBJ2-2; D may be TRBD1 (6 bases). Trimming removed 5 bases from V and 1 base from J, with 11 bases in between. Germline values: CDR1 SGHNT, CDR2 YENEEA. The CDR3 length is 15 residues. DNA of the CDR3: TGTGCCAGCAGCCGGACAGCTAAGAACACCGGGGAGCTGTTTTTT. This gives the protein CASSRTAKNTGELFF.

The V gene is TRBV9, the J gene TRBJ2-5, with D tentatively TRBD2 (7 bases). There are 14 residues in the CDR3. The germline V gene has CDR1 SGDLS and CDR2 YYNGEE. Trimming pared 4 bases from V and 3 bases from J, leaving 13 bases between. The chain's CDR3 is CASSPRGGEETQYF. In nucleotides, the CDR3 is TGTGCCAGCAGCCCGAGGGGGGGTGAAGAGACCCAGTACTTC.

The chain couples TRBV2 to TRBJ2-1; D call uncertain. CDR1 is SNHLY, CDR2 FYNNEI, per germline. The CDR3 covers 16 residues. Trimming shortened V by 5 bases and J by 0 bases, and 14 bases separated the two germline ends. In DNA, the CDR3 is TGTGCCAGCAGTCCCACGCGGCGAAGCTCCTACAATGAGCAGTTCTTC. Residues: CASSPTRRSSYNEQFF. The full variable domain, with the rest looked up from reference TRBV2 and TRBJ2-1, is EPEVTQTPSHQVTQMGQEVILRCVPISNHLYFYWYRQILGQKVEFLVSFYNNEISEKSEIFDDQFSVERPDGSNFTLKIRSTKLEDSAMYFCASSPTRRSSYNEQFFGPGTRLTVL.

The chain uses TRBV7-2 and TRBJ2-7; TRBD1 agrees at 8 bases. Germline CDR1 reads SGHTA; CDR2 reads FQGNSA. V was clipped by 1 base and J by 3 bases; unmatched bases: 5. This CDR3 has 15 residues. This CDR3 is CASSLVGQVNYEQYF. The CDR3 nucleotides read TGTGCCAGCAGCTTAGTGGGACAGGTAAACTACGAGCAGTACTTC.